The 20 T cell receptor beta chains in this list originate from one sample, sequenced in a study of T cells in localized non-small cell lung cancer. The protocol was immunoSEQ multiplex PCR, while the TCRdb copy is restricted to in-frame clones and leaves out a portion. The repertoire holds about 1,000 clones, with about 20% as singletons. Here the sequenced sample was normal lung tissue next to the tumor, taken before any cancer treatment. These receptor sequences come from a female donor older than 55 with stage II squamous cell lung carcinoma.

By its share, this clone is large. The chain uses TRBV6-1 and TRBJ2-6; 8 bases match TRBD1. After removal of 1 base from V and 15 bases from J, the junction contained 11 bases not matched to a gene. The CDR3 runs to 15 residues. Germline CDR1 MNHNS, CDR2 SASEGT. The CDR3, as DNA: TGTGCCAGCAGTGAAGAAGGGACAGGTCCTCAGGGCCTGACTTTC. It yields the protein CASSEEGTGPQGLTF.

The chain employs TRBV11-3 and TRBJ1-2; TRBD1 is a possible D gene (6 bases). V lost 0 bases and J 4 bases, leaving 18 bases between the germline ends. The V gene's germline CDR1 is SGHNT and CDR2 YENEEA. This CDR3 is 17 amino acids long. The CDR3 DNA reads as TGTGCCAGCAGCTTAGAGTTCGATCCCCGCAGGGGCTATGGCTACACCTTC. Its protein product is CASSLEFDPRRGYGYTF. Based on the CDR3 plus reference TRBV11-3 and TRBJ1-2, the full variable domain is EAGVVQSPRYKIIEKKQPVAFWCNPISGHNTLYWYLQNLGQGPELLIRYENEEAVDDSQLPKDRFSAERLKGVDSTLKIQPAELGDSAVYLCASSLEFDPRRGYGYTFGSGTRLTVV.

The chain recombines TRBV30 with TRBJ2-2; perhaps TRBD1 as D (6 bases). The CDR3 totals 13 residues. Trimming removed 0 bases from V and 6 bases from J, with 8 bases in between. The germline gives CDR1 GTSNPN, CDR2 SVGIG (reference sequence). CDR3 bases: TGTGCCTGGAGTGTTGGGGGCGCCGGGGAGCTGTTTTTT. Translated: CAWSVGGAGELFF.

This clone is labeled as medium-sized. The rearrangement joins TRBV6-8 to TRBJ2-1, with D tentatively TRBD1 or TRBD2 (6 bases each). Trimming stripped 7 bases from V and 2 bases from J, with 18 bases between. The germline V gene has CDR1 MNHGY and CDR2 SAAAGT. This CDR3 comprises 16 residues. CDR3: CASNPPGGGAYNEQFF. CDR3 bases: TGTGCCAGCAACCCTCCCGGGGGCGGGGCCTACAATGAGCAGTTCTTC.

This clone was seen a handful of times. The CDR3 reads CASSSLWTGKSAEAFF. The CDR3 DNA sequence: TGTGCCAGCAGCTCCCTTTGGACAGGGAAGTCGGCTGAAGCTTTCTTT. The chain combines TRBV11-3 with TRBJ1-1; 8 bases are shared with TRBD1. In germline, CDR1 is SGHNT, CDR2 YENEEA. This CDR3 contains 16 residues. J was trimmed by 6 bases and V by 4 bases; bases with no gene match: 13.

This clone ranks as large. The chain carries TRBV9 and TRBJ2-7, with 8 bases fitting TRBD1. There are 13 residues in the CDR3. The V gene's germline CDR1 is SGDLS and CDR2 YYNGEE. V was pared by 5 bases and J by 7 bases, with 8 bases of the junction left unmatched. CDR3 sequence: CASSRDRSGEQYF. DNA of the CDR3: TGTGCCAGCAGTAGGGACAGGTCAGGAGAGCAGTACTTC. Complete variable domain (other parts from reference TRBV9 and TRBJ2-7): DSGVTQTPKHLITATGQRVTLRCSPRSGDLSVYWYQQSLDQGLQFLIQYYNGEERAKGNILERFSAQQFPDLHSELNLSSLELGDSALYFCASSRDRSGEQYFGPGTRLTVT.

The V and J genes are TRBV9 and TRBJ2-3; the D gene is possibly TRBD2 (5 bases). There are 16 residues in the CDR3. CDR1 SGDLS and CDR2 YYNGEE come from the germline V gene. Trimming took 3 bases from V and 2 from J, leaving 16 bases between them. CDR3 bases: TGTGCCAGCAGCGCACGTCGGGGATCCATCACAGATACGCAGTATTTT. Protein: CASSARRGSITDTQYF.

The V and J genes are TRBV14 and TRBJ1-4, with 9 bases that match TRBD1. Germline assignment: CDR1 SGHDN and CDR2 FVKESK. The CDR3 covers 17 residues. V lost 5 bases and J lost 0; bases outside the gene matches: 7. The CDR3 sequence: CASSFRTGATTNEKLFF. The CDR3, as DNA: TGTGCCAGCAGCTTCCGGACAGGGGCCACAACTAATGAAAAACTGTTTTTT.

The chain is built from TRBV18 and TRBJ2-1; 8 bases match TRBD1. Germline loops: CDR1 KGHSH, CDR2 LQKENI. This CDR3 is built from 16 residues. V was clipped by 0 bases and J by 4 bases; unmatched bases: 5. The DNA for the CDR3 is TGTGCCAGCTCACCACCAAAAGGACAGGGTTACAATGAGCAGTTCTTC. It translates to CASSPPKGQGYNEQFF. Full variable domain (rest looked up from reference TRBV18 and TRBJ2-1): NAGVMQNPRHLVRRRGQEARLRCSPMKGHSHVYWYRQLPEEGLKFMVYLQKENIIDESGMPKERFSAEFPKEGPSILRIQQVVRGDSAAYFCASSPPKGQGYNEQFFGPGTRLTVL.

The rearrangement uses TRBV2 and TRBJ2-6; either TRBD1 or TRBD2 may fit D (5 bases each). Germline loops: CDR1 SNHLY, CDR2 FYNNEI. V gave up 8 bases and J gave up 4 bases, with 15 bases separating them. This CDR3 is 15 amino acids long. CDR3 sequence reads: CASFIWGTGANVLTF. In nucleotides, the CDR3 is TGTGCCAGCTTTATTTGGGGGACCGGGGCCAACGTCCTGACTTTC.

The chain has TRBV7-8 and TRBJ2-5, with 8 bases lining up with TRBD1. This CDR3 comprises 13 residues. Germline CDR1 reads SGHVS; CDR2 reads FQNEAQ. Trimming took 5 bases from V and 4 from J; bases not matched to a gene: 3. DNA for the CDR3: TGTGCCAGCAGCGGACAGGGCCCAGAGACCCAGTACTTC. Translated, it gives CASSGQGPETQYF.

This clone was detected a few times. This chain connects TRBV30 to TRBJ1-4; 7 positions agree with TRBD1. Germline lookup yields CDR1 GTSNPN and CDR2 SVGIG (reference sequence). The CDR3 length is 14 residues. V lost 0 bases to trimming and J lost 12 bases; unmatched junction nucleotides: 10. CDR3 sequence: CAWSVIGTANELFF. CDR3 nucleotide sequence: TGTGCCTGGAGTGTGATAGGGACAGCAAATGAACTGTTTTTT.

This clone was counted only a few times. This rearrangement joins TRBV29-1 to TRBJ2-7, with a tentative D call TRBD1 (6 bases). The CDR3 spans 14 residues. Germline loops: CDR1 SQVTM, CDR2 ANQGSEA. Trimming shortened V by 4 bases and J by 2 bases, and 15 bases separated the two germline ends. CDR3 DNA sequence: TGCAGCGTTGTAAGGGGGAGAGATCCCTACGAGCAGTACTTC. It translates to CSVVRGRDPYEQYF.

By sample fraction, this clone is medium-sized. The V and J genes are TRBV6-8 and TRBJ2-2, with 8 bases aligning to TRBD1. Germline loops: CDR1 MNHGY, CDR2 SAAAGT. Unmatched junction bases numbered 12, after V lost 6 bases and J lost 6 bases. This CDR3 comprises 16 residues. The CDR3 reads CASSLSGKTGAGELFF. CDR3 DNA sequence: TGTGCCAGCAGCCTATCCGGGAAGACAGGGGCCGGGGAGCTGTTTTTT.

By sample fraction, this clone is medium-sized. In nucleotides, the CDR3 is TGTGCCAGCAGCGGACAGGGGAGAACTGAAGCTTTCTTT. Protein sequence: CASSGQGRTEAFF. This chain connects TRBV28 to TRBJ1-1; 9 nucleotides match TRBD1. The CDR3 spans 13 residues. Germline CDR1 MDHEN, CDR2 SYDVKM. J gave up 5 bases and V 6 bases, and 4 bases lay outside the gene matches.

The chain has TRBV30 and TRBJ1-6; TRBD1 matches 9 bases. Germline loops: CDR1 GTSNPN, CDR2 SVGIG (reference sequence). The CDR3 has 14 residues. J was trimmed by 10 bases and V by 4 bases; bases with no gene match: 8. The CDR3 protein is CAWILGTGISPLHF. Here the CDR3 DNA reads TGTGCCTGGATTCTCGGGACAGGGATCTCACCCCTCCACTTT.

The genes are TRBV11-3 and TRBJ2-5; the D gene is possibly TRBD1 (6 bases). The V end lost 3 bases, the J end lost 4 bases, and 15 bases lay between the germline ends. CDR1 is SGHNT and CDR2 is YENEEA in the germline V gene. CDR3 size: 15 residues. The CDR3: CASSLTGLRGETQYF. In DNA, the CDR3 is TGTGCCAGCAGCTTGACAGGTCTGAGGGGAGAGACCCAGTACTTC.

This chain links TRBV30 with TRBJ1-1; D possibly corresponds to TRBD1 (5 bases). The CDR3 has 14 amino acids. Germline CDR1 and CDR2: GTSNPN and SVGIG (reference sequence). Trimming took off 2 bases at V and 1 base at J, with 11 bases between the two ends. CDR3 amino acids: CAWSRGLGNTEAFF. The CDR3 DNA sequence: TGTGCCTGGAGTAGGGGACTCGGGAACACTGAAGCTTTCTTT.

With respect to this clone: At one of its ends the junction is not consistent with the germline gene, which may arise from a read error. This chain uses TRBV6-8 with TRBJ2-1, with 7 bases lining up with TRBD1. Germline lookup yields CDR1 MNHGY and CDR2 SAAAGT. CDR3 length: 16 amino acids. The CDR3 nucleotides are TGTGCCAGCGGTTATAGTATGACAGGGACGTACAATGAGCAGTTCTTC. It specifies CASGYSMTGTYNEQFF.

This clone has only a few counts. V gene TRBV2 combines with J gene TRBJ1-3, with D possibly matching TRBD1 (6 bases). Germline values: CDR1 SNHLY, CDR2 FYNNEI. The CDR3 is made up of 14 amino acids. Trimming took 5 bases from V and 7 from J, leaving 15 bases between them. CDR3 residues: CASSFGGGGNTIYF. In DNA, the CDR3 is TGTGCCAGCAGTTTCGGCGGAGGGGGGAACACCATATATTTT.